The T cell receptor beta chain under discussion was sequenced for a study of T cell repertoires in cytomegalovirus infection. Study overall: In the study, CMV epitopes included recently identified HLA-C-restricted and well-studied HLA-B-restricted ones. Matching HLA type, along with CMV infection, was indicated by public TCR beta signatures. Broader study findings: Dominating the ex vivo response were TCR beta clonotypes that were CMV-specific and HLA-C-restricted.

TCRdb processed the reads anew with MiXCR; each CDR3 protein has one entry. The repertoire holds around 540,000 distinct CDR3 sequences, with roughly 34% as singletons. Germline V lookup: CDR1 LNHDA, CDR2 SQIVND (reference sequence). This CDR3 has 14 residues. Germline trimming cut 6 bases from V and 6 bases from J; bases unmatched to any gene: 10. This clonotype was seen a handful of times. Its antigen is currently unknown. The rearrangement links TRBV19 to TRBJ1-2; the match to TRBD1 covers 7 bases. The receptor comes from a human donor in good health (CMV status not recorded). Some clones in this sample may be carry-over from other donors' samples. The input for sequencing was cultured PBMCs, taken from culture after CMV antigen stimulation. The CDR3 sequence: CASRKTTGSDGYTF. The CDR3 nucleotides are TGTGCCAGTAGAAAGACGACAGGGTCGGATGGCTACACCTTC. Full variable domain (remainder filled in from reference TRBV19 and TRBJ1-2): DGGITQSPKYLFRKEGQNVTLSCEQNLNHDAMYWYRQDPGQGLRLIYYSQIVNDFQKGDIAEGYSVSREKKESFPLTVTSAQKNPTAFYLCASRKTTGSDGYTFGSGTRLTVV.